A single sample is the source of the 26 T cell receptor beta chains below, sequenced in a study of control samples from healthy donors and cancer patients. TCRdb's table, derived via immunoSEQ multiplex PCR, lists solely in-frame clones and lacks some. The sample has some 140,000 clones, about 94% seen once. Sequenced material: blood. The receptors shown here come from a man in his forties in good health.

The chain employs TRBV28 and TRBJ1-2; tentatively, D is TRBD1 (5 bases). Germline assignment: CDR1 MDHEN and CDR2 SYDVKM. The CDR3 contains 14 residues. V was trimmed by 3 bases and J by 0 bases, leaving 8 bases between them. CDR3 protein: CASSFTGSNYGYTF. CDR3 in DNA: TGTGCCAGCAGTTTTACAGGTTCTAACTATGGCTACACCTTC.

This rearrangement joins TRBV4-3 to TRBJ1-3, with TRBD1 matching over 7 bases. Germline V gives CDR1 LGHNA, CDR2 YSLEER. The CDR3 is 14 amino acids. With 0 bases clipped from V and 7 bases from J, the junction kept 3 bases outside the gene matches. CDR3 DNA sequence: TGCGCCAGCAGCCAAGAAAGGGGGCATAACACCATATATTTT. It translates to CASSQERGHNTIYF.

V gene TRBV28 combines with J gene TRBJ1-4; TRBD1 aligns across 12 bases. Germline trimming cut 10 bases from V and 8 bases from J; bases unmatched to any gene: 8. CDR1 MDHEN and CDR2 SYDVKM come from the germline V gene. CDR3 length: 14 residues. CDR3 bases: TGTGCCACCCGGGACAGGGGGCGAGGGGAAAAACTGTTTTTT. It yields the protein CATRDRGRGEKLFF.

V usage is TRBV24-1 and J usage is TRBJ2-1; D is ambiguous. Germline loops: CDR1 KGHDR, CDR2 SFDVKD. Trimming took off 2 bases at V and 6 bases at J, with 10 bases between the two ends. This CDR3 comprises 14 residues. CDR3 DNA: TGTGCCACCAGTGATTCATACCCCCGCAATGAGCAGTTCTTC. This encodes CATSDSYPRNEQFF.

The chain recombines TRBV19 with TRBJ2-3; TRBD1 might be the D (6 bases). The germline gives CDR1 LNHDA, CDR2 SQIVND (reference sequence). With 5 bases removed from V and 3 bases from J, the gap between germline ends came to 15 bases. This CDR3 spans 15 amino acids. In DNA form, the CDR3 reads TGTGCCAGTAGTGCCGGAGTTGGACAGACAGATACGCAGTATTTT. Its protein is CASSAGVGQTDTQYF.

V gene TRBV5-1 combines with J gene TRBJ2-7; possible D gene TRBD2, 6 bases. This CDR3 region has 15 residues. V was clipped by 1 base and J by 5 bases, with 16 bases between them. In germline, CDR1 is SGHRS, CDR2 YFSETQ. DNA of the CDR3: TGCGCCAGCAGCTTGTGGTGGGGGGACGGGAACGAGCAGTACTTC. Protein sequence: CASSLWWGDGNEQYF. The entire variable domain, with the rest obtained from reference TRBV5-1 and TRBJ2-7, is as follows: KAGVTQTPRYLIKTRGQQVTLSCSPISGHRSVSWYQQTPGQGLQFLFEYFSETQRNKGNFPGRFSGRQFSNSRSEMNVSTLELGDSALYLCASSLWWGDGNEQYFGPGTRLTVT.

This clone was seen once. The V gene is TRBV10-3, the J gene TRBJ2-7; the match to TRBD1 covers 8 bases. The CDR3 runs to 13 residues. J lost 7 bases, V lost 4 bases, and 6 bases had no gene match. Germline CDR1 reads ENHRY; CDR2 reads SYGVKD. Here the CDR3 reads CAISATGEKEQYF. The DNA of the CDR3 is TGTGCCATCAGTGCGACAGGGGAGAAGGAGCAGTACTTC.

The chain employs TRBV5-4 and TRBJ2-5; 7 positions match TRBD2. Germline V gene data show CDR1 as SGHNT and CDR2 as YYREEE (reference sequence). The CDR3 extends over 14 amino acids. With V trimmed by 1 base and J by 2 bases, 2 bases remained unmatched. CDR3 loop: CASSLHGGQETQYF. The CDR3 DNA follows: TGTGCCAGCAGCTTGCACGGGGGGCAAGAGACCCAGTACTTC.

The chain carries TRBV3-1 (or the pseudogene TRBV3-2) and TRBJ1-5; the D is unclear. V lost 0 bases, J lost 2 bases, and 5 bases lay in between. Germline-derived CDR1 and CDR2 are LGHDT and YNNKEL (reference sequence). The CDR3 totals 14 residues. This chain's CDR3 is CASSQESGNQPQHF. CDR3 in DNA: TGTGCCAGCAGCCAAGAAAGCGGCAATCAGCCCCAGCATTTT.

This clone showed up just a few times. In DNA form, the CDR3 reads TGTGCCAGCAGCTTAGTGGGCAGCTATAATTCACCCCTCCACTTT. Encoded protein: CASSLVGSYNSPLHF. The chain combines TRBV7-6 with TRBJ1-6; D not resolved. Per germline, CDR1 SGHVS and CDR2 FNYEAQ. This CDR3 has 15 residues. V gave up 1 base and J gave up 3 bases, with 7 bases separating them.

This clone has only one observation. The chain carries TRBV4-3 and TRBJ1-6; TRBD1 might be the D (5 bases). The V gene lost 3 bases and the J gene lost 7 bases, with 7 bases spanning the gap. Germline-derived CDR1 and CDR2 are LGHNA and YSLEER. This CDR3 is 13 amino acids long. CDR3 region: CASSHQGNSPLHF. The CDR3 nucleotides are TGCGCCAGCAGCCATCAGGGAAATTCACCCCTCCACTTT.

The chain couples TRBV5-6 to TRBJ2-2, with a possible D match to TRBD1 (6 bases). Germline V gene data show CDR1 as SGHDT and CDR2 as YYEEEE. Trimming removed 9 bases at V and 4 bases at J, with 16 bases between. The CDR3 covers 14 residues. The CDR3 reads CATDRWGATGELFF. The CDR3 region has the DNA TGTGCCACAGACAGGTGGGGCGCCACCGGGGAGCTGTTTTTT.

The chain joins TRBV5-6 to TRBJ2-1; D is unresolved. The V end lost 2 bases, the J end lost 8 bases, and 11 bases lay between the germline ends. This CDR3 is built from 13 residues. Looked up from germline, CDR1 is SGHDT and CDR2 is YYEEEE. CDR3 sequence reads: CASSFSRSHEQFF. The CDR3 DNA sequence: TGTGCCAGCAGCTTTTCGAGGTCCCATGAGCAGTTCTTC.

The chain employs TRBV5-1 and TRBJ1-2; D remains unclear. Between the trimmed V and J ends, which lost 0 bases and 4 bases, there was a span of 13 bases. The CDR3 runs to 15 residues. The germline CDR1 and CDR2 sequences are SGHRS and YFSETQ. In DNA, the CDR3 is TGCGCCAGCAGCTTGGACGAATCGGAAACCTATGGCTACACCTTC. This sequence encodes CASSLDESETYGYTF.

On this clone: The same CDR3 arises from other DNA sequences in this sample as well. J is TRBJ1-1 and V is TRBV5-1; TRBD1 is a possible D gene (5 bases). Germline V gene sequence: CDR1 SGHRS, CDR2 YFSETQ. This CDR3 is 14 amino acids long. Trimming removed 0 bases from V and 1 base from J, with 7 bases in between. The CDR3 loop is CASSLAQGNTEAFF. The CDR3 DNA reads as TGCGCCAGCAGCTTGGCCCAGGGGAACACTGAAGCTTTCTTT.

The V call is TRBV28, the J call TRBJ1-1, with a possible D match to TRBD1 (5 bases). The V and J ends lost 4 bases and 1 base respectively, with 13 bases between them. The CDR3 is made up of 15 amino acids. Germline-derived CDR1 and CDR2 are MDHEN and SYDVKM. The CDR3 DNA follows: TGTGCCAGCAGTTCCACCGGGACGGCGAACACTGAAGCTTTCTTT. Encoded protein: CASSSTGTANTEAFF.

The gene calls are TRBV28 and TRBJ1-4, with D perhaps TRBD1 (6 bases). The CDR3 runs to 15 residues. The germline CDR1 and CDR2 sequences are MDHEN and SYDVKM. V dropped 3 bases and J dropped 0 bases, with 8 bases sitting between them. The CDR3 here is CASSLYRATNEKLFF. The CDR3 region has the DNA TGTGCCAGCAGTTTGTACAGGGCAACTAATGAAAAACTGTTTTTT.

This clone was seen a single time. This chain uses TRBV6-5 with TRBJ1-5, with TRBD1 as a possible D gene (5 bases). Trimming shortened V by 5 bases and J by 7 bases, and 15 bases separated the two germline ends. This CDR3 comprises 14 residues. Per germline, CDR1 MNHEY and CDR2 SVGAGI. The CDR3 nucleotides are TGTGCCAGCAGTCGGGAGAAGGGGCGGCAGCCCCAGCATTTT. Protein product: CASSREKGRQPQHF.

The chain recombines TRBV5-1 with TRBJ1-3; D is unclear. The CDR3 consists of 12 residues. Trimming took 4 bases from V and 0 from J, leaving 2 bases between them. From germline, CDR1 is SGHRS and CDR2 YFSETQ. CDR3 sequence: CASSVSGNTIYF. CDR3 DNA sequence: TGCGCCAGCAGCGTCTCTGGAAACACCATATATTTT.

The V call is TRBV5-1, the J call TRBJ1-1, with 9 bases fitting TRBD1. Trimming cost V 4 bases and J 5 bases; bases outside gene matches: 9. Looked up from germline, CDR1 is SGHRS and CDR2 is YFSETQ. This CDR3 region has 15 residues. For the CDR3, the DNA is TGCGCCAGCAGCAGGTCCGGGACAGGGAGGACTGAAGCTTTCTTT. Residues: CASSRSGTGRTEAFF.

J is TRBJ1-5 and V is TRBV24-1; D is possibly TRBD1 (5 bases). Germline V gene lookup returns CDR1 KGHDR and CDR2 SFDVKD. The V gene lost 4 bases and the J gene lost 7 bases, with 10 bases spanning the gap. The CDR3 is 13 residues long. The CDR3 nucleotides are TGTGCCACCAGTGACCCGCGGGGCCAGCCCCAGCATTTT. Residues: CATSDPRGQPQHF.

V is TRBV19 and J is TRBJ1-3; the D is unclear. CDR1 is LNHDA, CDR2 SQIVND, per germline (reference sequence). This CDR3 has 16 amino acids. Trimming pared 3 bases from V and 0 bases from J, leaving 12 bases between. In nucleotides, the CDR3 is TGTGCCAGTAGTATTAGAGCCGCAAGCTCTGGAAACACCATATATTTT. This gives the protein CASSIRAASSGNTIYF.

This chain joins TRBV9 and TRBJ1-2; D call uncertain. Trimming took off 8 bases at V and 0 bases at J, with 14 bases between the two ends. The V gene's germline CDR1 is SGDLS and CDR2 YYNGEE. This CDR3 is built from 14 residues. The CDR3 loop reads CARGNWRANYGYTF. Here the CDR3 DNA reads TGTGCCAGAGGAAATTGGAGAGCTAACTATGGCTACACCTTC. The complete variable domain, with remaining parts taken from reference TRBV9 and TRBJ1-2, reads DSGVTQTPKHLITATGQRVTLRCSPRSGDLSVYWYQQSLDQGLQFLIQYYNGEERAKGNILERFSAQQFPDLHSELNLSSLELGDSALYFCARGNWRANYGYTFGSGTRLTVV.

This clone was counted a single time. The J gene is TRBJ2-7, the V gene TRBV4-3; 7 bases fit TRBD1. Looked up from germline, CDR1 is LGHNA and CDR2 is YSLEER. Trimming cost V 4 bases and J 5 bases; bases outside gene matches: 11. This CDR3 comprises 15 residues. The DNA of the CDR3 is TGCGCCAGCAGCCCTTGGACAGGTTTGACCCACGAGCAGTACTTC. Amino acid sequence: CASSPWTGLTHEQYF.

This clone occurred a few times. The chain recombines TRBV9 with TRBJ1-2; TRBD1 matches at 9 bases. The V and J ends lost 0 bases and 6 bases, in that order; junction bases with no gene match: 3. Germline CDR1 and CDR2: SGDLS and YYNGEE. The CDR3 has 14 residues. CDR3 coding DNA: TGTGCCAGCAGCGTAGGTAGGACAGGGGATGGCTACACCTTC. The encoded protein is CASSVGRTGDGYTF.

V gene TRBV20-1 combines with J gene TRBJ2-3; 10 bases align to TRBD2. Per germline, CDR1 DFQATT and CDR2 SNEGSKA (reference sequence). The ends lost 3 bases at V and 0 bases at J; junction bases unmatched: 0. The CDR3 covers 14 residues. In nucleotides, the CDR3 is TGCAGTGCTAGTAGCGGGGGGAGCACAGATACGCAGTATTTT. Translating gives CSASSGGSTDTQYF.